The 2 T cell receptor beta chains presented below share a single source sample, sequenced in a study of control samples from healthy donors and cancer patients. The data were produced by immunoSEQ multiplex PCR, yet TCRdb's version contains in-frame clones alone and is incomplete. The table records approximately 100,000 clones, around nine tenths of them present only once. Input material: PBMCs. The receptors derive from a man between 60 and 70 years old with lung cancer.

The chain recombines TRBV20-1 with TRBJ1-1, with a tentative D call TRBD1 (6 bases). V gave up 4 bases and J gave up 8 bases, with 8 bases separating them. The CDR3 runs 10 residues. The germline gives CDR1 DFQATT, CDR2 SNEGSKA (reference sequence). In DNA, the CDR3 is TGCAGTGCTAACAGGGCCGAAGCTTTCTTT. It encodes CSANRAEAFF.

This clone was counted only a few times. The chain links TRBV7-2 to TRBJ1-4; a possible D gene is TRBD1 (6 bases). The CDR3 loop spans 15 amino acids. The V and J ends lost 5 bases and 2 bases respectively, with 12 bases between them. Germline CDR1 and CDR2: SGHTA and FQGNSA. CDR3 in DNA: TGTGCCAGCAGCCTTGAGAGGGGGACTAATGAAAAACTGTTTTTT. This translates into CASSLERGTNEKLFF.